This T cell receptor beta chain stems from a study of Graves' ophthalmopathy and Graves' hyperthyroidism. Findings of the study overall: Blood contained most expanded thyroid clonotypes exceeding 0.001 frequency.

RNA transcripts yielded amplified TCR beta CDR3 regions. HTBI primers primed a first-round RT-PCR, and a second-round multiplex PCR followed. TCRdb reprocessed the multiplex PCR reads via MiXCR and lists one record per CDR3 protein. This sample has about 210,000 distinct CDR3 sequences, with under 30% found just once. This clonotype was seen many times. What it binds is unknown. The germline V gene has CDR1 DFQATT and CDR2 SNEGSKA (reference sequence). The CDR3 consists of 14 residues. V lost 5 bases to trimming and J lost 5 bases; unmatched junction nucleotides: 12. The sample taken for sequencing was peripheral blood. The chain employs TRBV20-1 and TRBJ2-7, with TRBD2 matching over 7 bases. This sequence originates from a middle-aged man with Graves' ophthalmopathy. The CDR3 DNA reads TGCAGTGCTTCACAGATGACTAGCCCCCACGAGCAGTACTTC. This gives the protein CSASQMTSPHEQYF.